The 10 T cell receptor beta chains presented below share a single source sample, sequenced in a study of neurological immune-mediated disorders. A single record per CDR3 protein comes from TCRdb applying MiXCR to the 5' RACE reads. This repertoire shows 60,000 to 70,000 distinct CDR3 sequences, over 4% found once; its top ten account for approximately 5.6%. Specimen: PBMCs. These receptor sequences come from a human donor with multiple sclerosis. The donor label of this sample is uncertain.

This clonotype was picked up many times. V and J are TRBV5-1 and TRBJ1-1; weak D call: TRBD1 (5 bases). The germline V gene has CDR1 SGHRS and CDR2 YFSETQ. V gave up 4 bases and J gave up 4 bases, with 17 bases separating them. The CDR3 spans 15 residues. The CDR3 sequence: CASSTGAARGTEAFF. The CDR3 DNA reads TGCGCCAGCAGCACAGGAGCCGCGAGGGGCACTGAAGCTTTCTTT.

This clonotype came up many times. The genes are TRBV6-5 and TRBJ2-3; TRBD1 aligns across 9 bases. The CDR3 loop spans 14 amino acids. V lost 6 bases to trimming and J lost 1 base; unmatched junction nucleotides: 2. Germline loops: CDR1 MNHEY, CDR2 SVGAGI. The DNA for the CDR3 is TGTGCCAGCAGAACAGGGGGCGGCACAGATACGCAGTATTTT. Residues: CASRTGGGTDTQYF.

This clonotype showed up many times. The genes are TRBV12-3 or TRBV12-4 and TRBJ1-2; TRBD1 might be the D (5 bases). This CDR3 is 14 amino acids long. Trimming left V 3 bases short and J 4 bases short, with 12 bases between. For the CDR3, the DNA is TGTGCCAGCAGTTTTTCGAGGGGACCCTATGGCTACACCTTC. It specifies CASSFSRGPYGYTF.

This clonotype was picked up many times. J is TRBJ2-7 and V is TRBV4-1; D may be TRBD2 (6 bases). The CDR3 is 16 amino acids. Trimming pared 0 bases from V and 1 base from J, leaving 13 bases between. Germline lookup yields CDR1 MGHRA and CDR2 YSYEKL. CDR3 loop: CASSQDSGVGSYEQYF. The CDR3 DNA reads as TGCGCCAGCAGCCAAGATTCGGGGGTAGGATCCTACGAGCAGTACTTC.

This rearrangement joins TRBV12-3 or TRBV12-4 to TRBJ2-7; D not certain. This CDR3 comprises 12 residues. V gave up 7 bases and J gave up 5 bases, with 12 bases separating them. The DNA of the CDR3 is TGTGCCAGCAATTCAGTGGGGAACGAGCAGTACTTC. Translation gives CASNSVGNEQYF.

This clonotype was counted many times. At one boundary the junction diverges from the germline segment, which might be a read error. The chain employs TRBV9 and TRBJ1-1; possible D gene TRBD1, 6 bases. Germline V gene data show CDR1 as SGDLS and CDR2 as YYNGEE. This CDR3 has 15 residues. The CDR3 nucleotides are TGTGCCAGCAGCGTCGGAGCAGGGGTGAAAACTGAAGCTTTCTTT. As protein: CASSVGAGVKTEAFF. Using reference TRBV9 and TRBJ1-1 for the parts outside the CDR3, the full variable domain is DSGVTQTPKHLITATGQRVTLRCSPRSGDLSVYWYQQSLDQGLQFLIQYYNGEERAKGNILERFSAQQFPDLHSELNLSSLELGDSALYFCASSVGAGVKTEAFFGQGTRLTVV.

This clonotype was observed at least ten times. The junction differs from germline at one of its ends, possibly a read error. The J gene is TRBJ2-5, the V gene TRBV9, with D perhaps matching TRBD2 (7 bases). Germline values: CDR1 SGDLS, CDR2 YYNGEE. The CDR3 spans 17 residues. CDR3 coding DNA: TGTGCCAGCAGCGTAGGGGGGGGCGGGTCCCACCAGGAGACCCAGTACTTC. Translation gives CASSVGGGGSHQETQYF.

This clonotype was detected ten times or more. V usage is TRBV4-2 and J usage is TRBJ1-2; 9 bases match TRBD1. The V gene end was trimmed by 5 bases and the J gene end by 0 bases; junction bases not matched to a gene: 7. The CDR3 is made up of 16 amino acids. In germline, CDR1 is LGHNA, CDR2 YNFKEQ. In DNA, the CDR3 is TGTGCCAGCAGCTACGGACAGGGGACCGCTAACTATGGCTACACCTTC. Translated: CASSYGQGTANYGYTF.

This clonotype was observed at least ten times. V is TRBV7-9 and J is TRBJ2-7; D is uncertain. The V gene's germline CDR1 is SEHNR and CDR2 FQNEAQ (reference sequence). This CDR3 comprises 11 residues. V dropped 4 bases and J dropped 5 bases, with 6 bases sitting between them. CDR3 nucleotides: TGTGCCAGCAGCTACTATAACGAGCAGTACTTC. Its protein product is CASSYYNEQYF.

This clonotype was counted at least ten times. The chain has TRBV28 and TRBJ2-2; weak D call: TRBD2 (6 bases). The V and J ends lost 2 bases and 8 bases respectively, with 15 bases between them. The CDR3 runs to 15 residues. CDR1 is MDHEN and CDR2 is SYDVKM in the germline V gene. CDR3: CASSLPAGSGGELFF. The CDR3 coding sequence is TGTGCCAGCAGTTTACCTGCGGGGTCGGGAGGGGAGCTGTTTTTT.